The T cell receptor beta chain under discussion was sequenced for a study of T cell repertoires in cytomegalovirus infection. Across the whole study: Both CMV infection and a matching HLA type were indicated by public TCR beta signatures.

TCRdb re-analysed the reads in MiXCR, keeping a single row per CDR3 protein. The sample holds around 530,000 distinct CDR3 sequences; about 30% are singletons and the top ten take 13%. The V and J ends lost 3 bases and 0 bases respectively, with 10 bases between them. Per the germline V gene, CDR1 is DFQATT and CDR2 is SNEGSKA (reference sequence). CDR3 length: 14 amino acids. Study-wide findings and caveats: Ex vivo responses were dominated by HLA-C-restricted CMV-specific TCR beta clonotypes. The cumulative frequency of public TCR beta families distinguished individuals who carried CMV together with the relevant HLA.

About this clonotype itself: Its antigen is undetermined.

Sequenced sample: PBMCs. The chain recombines TRBV20-1 with TRBJ2-3, with D perhaps being TRBD1 or TRBD2 (5 bases each). The sequence came from a human donor in good health (CMV status not recorded). Some clones in this sample may be carry-over from other donors' samples. The DNA of the CDR3 is TGCAGTGCTAGTGAGGGGCGGAGCACAGATACGCAGTATTTT. Encoded protein: CSASEGRSTDTQYF.